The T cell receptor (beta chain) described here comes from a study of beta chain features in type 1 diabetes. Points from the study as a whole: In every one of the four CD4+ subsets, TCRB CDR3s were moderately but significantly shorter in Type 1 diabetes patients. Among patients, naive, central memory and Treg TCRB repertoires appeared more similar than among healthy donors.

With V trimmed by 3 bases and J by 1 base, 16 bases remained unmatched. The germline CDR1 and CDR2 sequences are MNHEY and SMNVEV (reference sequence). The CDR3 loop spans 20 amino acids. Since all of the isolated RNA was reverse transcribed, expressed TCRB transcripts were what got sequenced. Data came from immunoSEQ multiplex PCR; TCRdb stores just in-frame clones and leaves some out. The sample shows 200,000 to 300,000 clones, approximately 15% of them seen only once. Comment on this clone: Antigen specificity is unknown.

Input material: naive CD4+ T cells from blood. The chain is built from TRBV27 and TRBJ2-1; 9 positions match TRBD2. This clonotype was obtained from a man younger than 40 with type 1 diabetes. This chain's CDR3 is CASSFLTSGRYPTSYNEQFF. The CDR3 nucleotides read TGTGCCAGCAGTTTTCTTACTAGCGGGCGATACCCCACGTCCTACAATGAGCAGTTCTTC.